This T cell receptor (beta chain) derives from a study of T cells in Graves' hyperthyroidism and ophthalmopathy. Graves' hyperthyroidism qualified as stable when ophthalmopathy did not progress within 18 months. There are many counts of this clonotype. The germline V gene has CDR1 GTSNPN and CDR2 SVGIG (reference sequence). V lost 4 bases and J 1 base, leaving 16 bases between the germline ends. This CDR3 has 16 amino acids. TCR beta CDR3 sequences were amplified from RNA transcripts. The HTBI primer set was used in a first-round RT-PCR of the TCR CDR3. TCRdb re-called the multiplex PCR reads with MiXCR, one entry per CDR3 protein. Of about 360,000 distinct CDR3 sequences listed, 13% are singletons.

The TCR originated in a woman aged 18-29 years with Graves' hyperthyroidism. The sequenced material came from blood. The V and J genes are TRBV30 and TRBJ2-2; either TRBD1 or TRBD2 may supply D (5 bases each). Written as DNA, the CDR3 is TGTGCCTGGATTGACCGGGGCAGGCTGAACACCGGGGAGCTGTTTTTT. Protein product: CAWIDRGRLNTGELFF.